This paragraph covers one T cell receptor (beta chain) sequence. This clonotype was counted between two and nine times. The antigen it binds to is not known. The input lacks base qualities; no much larger clone sits a single base away. Library construction relied on RT-PCR. Instrument used: Illumina HiSeq 2500. TCRdb itself trimmed the public reads at Q25 with fastp, ran MiXCR and retained productive beta chains. Identical CDR3 proteins give one entry, which carries the most common genes and DNA. The sample yields about 780,000 distinct CDR3 sequences; approximately 18% were counted once. 11% of the sample goes to the ten largest clones. This entry is derived from a study of response to subunit inactivated influenza vaccine (dated by TCRdb to the late 2010s). Notes on the research overall: To follow how T cells responded to a trivalent subunit inactivated influenza vaccine, the researchers relied on deep quantitative profiling of the T cell receptor repertoire.

General conclusions and limits of the study: It was suggested by the authors that each seasonal influenza vaccination may recruit only a limited number of new T cells.

The CDR3 runs 15 amino acids, cysteine and phenylalanine included. The entry retains the CDR3 DNA only, 45 bases that are in frame from base 1. V has 0 bases trimmed and J has 4 bases trimmed; junction bases matching no gene number 2. Sequencing was performed on PBMCs from blood, taken roughly 5 days after vaccination. This clonotype was obtained from a middle-aged man who received an inactivated influenza vaccine. Donor details come from another sample of the same person, matched by shared clones. The chain is assembled from TRBV12-3 or TRBV12-4 and TRBJ2-2, with TRBD1 matching 7 junction bases. The sequence in DNA is TGTGCCAGCAGTTTAGCACCAGGGGGCACCGGGGAGCTGTTTTTT. Its coded protein is CASSLAPGGTGELFF.